Here is one TCR beta chain with its context. This clone appeared a single time. Its cognate antigen has yet to be identified. Qualities for individual bases were not recorded, and no much larger clone is one base off. The library was made by the immunoSEQ multiplex PCR assay. TCRdb took over this immuneACCESS table, retaining in-frame rearrangements with V and J assigned. Such tables are incomplete; in checked studies, under half of the missing clones stem from an unresolved V gene, and the remainder is unexplained. This sample lists over 15,000 clones; 84% were detected once. Roughly 17% of the sample is held by the ten biggest clonotypes. The record originates from a study of PD-1 blockade in mismatch repair-deficient tumors (dated by TCRdb to 2016 to 2017). A note on the overall study: Between late 2013 and late 2016, the trial enrolled approximately 86 consecutive patients with more than nine types of mismatch repair-deficient cancer, all of whom had received prior treatment and were progressing. Tumor-associated T cell clones in the peripheral blood of patients responding to PD-1 blockade were tracked using deep sequencing of TCR CDR3 regions.

This specimen's time point label, per the study, means: peripheral blood before pembrolizumab. Mismatch repair deficiency was established in every enrolled patient by polymerase chain reaction or immunohistochemistry. TCR sequencing was performed for a few patients who responded to pembrolizumab therapy. The phase II trial prospectively evaluated PD-1 blockade with pembrolizumab in advanced mismatch repair-deficient cancers, independent of tissue of origin. Serial peripheral blood T cell samples were collected before and at multiple times after starting PD-1 blockade. Blood sampling times were expressed in weeks after the first pembrolizumab dose. The paper as a whole reports these results and caveats: Rapid expansion after pembrolizumab followed by contraction, generally before radiologic responses, was shown by tumor-resident clones, which were often undetectable in blood before treatment.

The sequence came from an adult with mismatch repair-deficient cancer. Sequences were derived from PBMCs, sampled before pembrolizumab treatment.

DNA sequence: TGTGCCAGCAGTTTCTCTCCCCGGCAGGGGGACAATGAGCAGTTCTTC. It codes for CASSFSPRQGDNEQFF. The sequence joins TRBV27 to TRBJ2-1, and TRBD1 aligns with 7 junction nucleotides. CDR1 and CDR2, per the germline V gene (reference sequence), are MNHEY and SMNVEV. The CDR3 runs 16 residues from the cysteine to the phenylalanine. Of the read, only the CDR3 DNA is kept; its 48 bases are in frame from base 1. For this chain, trimming is 3 bases at the V end and 5 bases at the J end, and the number of junction bases without a gene match is 10.